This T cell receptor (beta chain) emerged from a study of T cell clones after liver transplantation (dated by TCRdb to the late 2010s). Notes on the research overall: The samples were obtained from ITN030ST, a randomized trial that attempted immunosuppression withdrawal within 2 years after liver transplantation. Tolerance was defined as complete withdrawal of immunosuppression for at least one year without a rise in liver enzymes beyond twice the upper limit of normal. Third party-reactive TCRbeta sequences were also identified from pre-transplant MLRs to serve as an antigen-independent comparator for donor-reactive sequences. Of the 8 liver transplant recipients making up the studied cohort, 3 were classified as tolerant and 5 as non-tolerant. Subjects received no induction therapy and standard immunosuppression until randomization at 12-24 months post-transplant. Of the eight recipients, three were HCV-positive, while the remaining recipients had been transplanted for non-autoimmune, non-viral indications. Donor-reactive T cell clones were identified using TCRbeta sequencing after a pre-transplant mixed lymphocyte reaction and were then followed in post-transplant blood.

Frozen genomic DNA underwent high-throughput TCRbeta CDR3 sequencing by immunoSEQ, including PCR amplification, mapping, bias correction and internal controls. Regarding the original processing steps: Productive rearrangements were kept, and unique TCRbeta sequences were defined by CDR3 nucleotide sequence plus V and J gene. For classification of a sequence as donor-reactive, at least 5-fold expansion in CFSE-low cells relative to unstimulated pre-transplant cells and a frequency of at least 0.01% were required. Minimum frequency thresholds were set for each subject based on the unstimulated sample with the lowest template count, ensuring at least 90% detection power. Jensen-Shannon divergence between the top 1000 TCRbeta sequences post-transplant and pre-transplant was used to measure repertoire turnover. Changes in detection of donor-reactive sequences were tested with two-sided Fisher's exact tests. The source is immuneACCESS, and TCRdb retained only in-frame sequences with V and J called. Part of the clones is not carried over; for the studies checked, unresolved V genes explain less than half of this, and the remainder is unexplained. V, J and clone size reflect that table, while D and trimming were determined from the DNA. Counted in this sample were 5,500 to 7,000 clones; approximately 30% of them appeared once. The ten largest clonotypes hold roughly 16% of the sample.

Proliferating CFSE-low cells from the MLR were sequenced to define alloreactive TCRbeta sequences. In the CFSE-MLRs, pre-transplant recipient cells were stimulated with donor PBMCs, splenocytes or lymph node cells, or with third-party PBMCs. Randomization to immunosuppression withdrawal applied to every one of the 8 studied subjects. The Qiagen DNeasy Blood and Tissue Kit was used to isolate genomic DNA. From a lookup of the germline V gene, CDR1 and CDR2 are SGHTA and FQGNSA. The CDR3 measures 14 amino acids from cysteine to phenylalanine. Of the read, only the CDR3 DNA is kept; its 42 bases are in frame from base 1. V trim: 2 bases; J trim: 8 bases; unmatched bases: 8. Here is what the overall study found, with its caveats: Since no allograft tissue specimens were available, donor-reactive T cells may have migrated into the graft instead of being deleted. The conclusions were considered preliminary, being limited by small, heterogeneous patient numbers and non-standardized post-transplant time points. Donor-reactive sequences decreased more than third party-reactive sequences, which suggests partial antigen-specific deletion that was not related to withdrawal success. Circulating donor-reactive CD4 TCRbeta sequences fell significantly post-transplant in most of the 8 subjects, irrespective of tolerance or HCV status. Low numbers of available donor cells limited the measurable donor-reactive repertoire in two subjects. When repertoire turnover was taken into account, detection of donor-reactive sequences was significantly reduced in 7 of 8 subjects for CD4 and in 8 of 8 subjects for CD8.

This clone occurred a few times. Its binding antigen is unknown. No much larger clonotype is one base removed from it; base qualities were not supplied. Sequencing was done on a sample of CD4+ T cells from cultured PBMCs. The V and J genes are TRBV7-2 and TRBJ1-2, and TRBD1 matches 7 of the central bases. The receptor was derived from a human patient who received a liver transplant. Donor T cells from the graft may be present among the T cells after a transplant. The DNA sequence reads TGTGCCAGCAGCTTATGGGCAGGGGGGGAGGGCTACACCTTC. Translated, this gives CASSLWAGGEGYTF.